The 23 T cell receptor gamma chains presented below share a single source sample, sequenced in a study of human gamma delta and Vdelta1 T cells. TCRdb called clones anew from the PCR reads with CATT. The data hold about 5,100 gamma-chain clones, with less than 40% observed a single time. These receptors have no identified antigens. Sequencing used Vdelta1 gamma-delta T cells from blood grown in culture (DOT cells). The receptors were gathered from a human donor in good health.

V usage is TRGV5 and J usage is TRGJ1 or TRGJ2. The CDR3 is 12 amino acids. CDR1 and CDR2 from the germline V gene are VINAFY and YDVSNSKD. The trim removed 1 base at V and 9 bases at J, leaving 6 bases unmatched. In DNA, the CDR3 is TGTGCCACCTGGGACAGTGTCCCTAAGAAACTCTTT. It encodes CATWDSVPKKLF.

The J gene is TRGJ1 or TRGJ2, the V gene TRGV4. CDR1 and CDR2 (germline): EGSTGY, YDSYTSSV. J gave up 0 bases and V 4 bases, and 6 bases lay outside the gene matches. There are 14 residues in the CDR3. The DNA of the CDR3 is TGTGCCACCTGGGACGACCCGAATTATTATAAGAAACTCTTT. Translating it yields CATWDDPNYYKKLF.

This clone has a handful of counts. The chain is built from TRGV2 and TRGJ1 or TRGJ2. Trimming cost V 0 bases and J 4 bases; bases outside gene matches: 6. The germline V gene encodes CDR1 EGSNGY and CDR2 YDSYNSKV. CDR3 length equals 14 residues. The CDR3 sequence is CATWDGLLYYKKLF. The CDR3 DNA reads TGTGCCACCTGGGACGGGCTCTTATATTATAAGAAACTCTTT.

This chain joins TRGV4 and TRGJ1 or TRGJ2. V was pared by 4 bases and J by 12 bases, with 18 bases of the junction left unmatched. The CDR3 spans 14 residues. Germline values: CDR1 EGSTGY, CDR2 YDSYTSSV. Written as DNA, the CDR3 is TGTGCCACCTGGGACGGGCCTGGTGACGGGGCGAAACTCTTT. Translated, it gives CATWDGPGDGAKLF.

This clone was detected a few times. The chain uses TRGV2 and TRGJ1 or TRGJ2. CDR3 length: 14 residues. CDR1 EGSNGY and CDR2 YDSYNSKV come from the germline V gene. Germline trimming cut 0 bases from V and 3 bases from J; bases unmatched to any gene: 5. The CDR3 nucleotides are TGTGCCACCTGGGACGGGCTATCTTATTATAAGAAACTCTTT. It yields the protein CATWDGLSYYKKLF.

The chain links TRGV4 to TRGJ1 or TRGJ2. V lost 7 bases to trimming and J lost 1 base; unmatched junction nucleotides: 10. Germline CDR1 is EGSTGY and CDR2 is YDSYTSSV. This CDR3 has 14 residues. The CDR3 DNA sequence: TGTGCCACCTGTGACGGGCCTAATTATTATAAGAAACTCTTT. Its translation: CATCDGPNYYKKLF.

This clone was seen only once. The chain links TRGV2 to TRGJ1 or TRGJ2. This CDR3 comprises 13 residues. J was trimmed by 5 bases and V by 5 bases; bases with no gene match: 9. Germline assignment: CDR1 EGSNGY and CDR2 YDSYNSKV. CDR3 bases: TGTGCCACCTGGGTCTCGACAGATTATAAGAAACTCTTT. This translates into CATWVSTDYKKLF.

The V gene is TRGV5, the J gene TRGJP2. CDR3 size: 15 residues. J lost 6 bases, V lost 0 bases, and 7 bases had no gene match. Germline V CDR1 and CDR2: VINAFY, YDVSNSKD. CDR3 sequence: CATWDRLYGDWIKTF. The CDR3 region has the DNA TGTGCCACCTGGGACAGGCTATATGGTGATTGGATCAAGACGTTT.

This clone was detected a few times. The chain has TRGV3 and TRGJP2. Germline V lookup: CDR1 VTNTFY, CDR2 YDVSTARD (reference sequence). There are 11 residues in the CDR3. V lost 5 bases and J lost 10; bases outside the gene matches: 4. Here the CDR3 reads CATWVSWIKTF. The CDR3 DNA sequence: TGTGCCACCTGGGTGAGTTGGATCAAGACGTTT.

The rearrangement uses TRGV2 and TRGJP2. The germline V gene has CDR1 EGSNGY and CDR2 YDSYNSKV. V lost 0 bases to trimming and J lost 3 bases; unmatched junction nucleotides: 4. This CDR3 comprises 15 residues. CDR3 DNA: TGTGCCACCTGGGACGGGCGTCGTAGTGATTGGATCAAGACGTTT. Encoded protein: CATWDGRRSDWIKTF.

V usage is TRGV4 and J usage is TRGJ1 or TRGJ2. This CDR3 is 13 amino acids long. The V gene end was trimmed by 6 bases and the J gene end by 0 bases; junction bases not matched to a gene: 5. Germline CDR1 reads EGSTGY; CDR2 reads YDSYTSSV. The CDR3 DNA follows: TGTGCCACCTGGAAATCGAATTATTATAAGAAACTCTTT. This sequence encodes CATWKSNYYKKLF.

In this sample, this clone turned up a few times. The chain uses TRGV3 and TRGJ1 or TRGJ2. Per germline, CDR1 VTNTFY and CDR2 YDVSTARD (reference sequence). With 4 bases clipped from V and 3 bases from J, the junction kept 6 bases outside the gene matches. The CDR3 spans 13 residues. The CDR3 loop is CATWDSFYYKKLF. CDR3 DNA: TGTGCCACCTGGGATTCTTTTTATTATAAGAAACTCTTT.

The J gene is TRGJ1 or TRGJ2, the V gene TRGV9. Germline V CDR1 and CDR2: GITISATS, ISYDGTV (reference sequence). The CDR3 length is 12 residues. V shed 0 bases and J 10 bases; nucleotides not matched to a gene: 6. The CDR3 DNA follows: TGTGCCTTGTGGGAGGTGCACTTGAAGAAACTCTTT. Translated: CALWEVHLKKLF.

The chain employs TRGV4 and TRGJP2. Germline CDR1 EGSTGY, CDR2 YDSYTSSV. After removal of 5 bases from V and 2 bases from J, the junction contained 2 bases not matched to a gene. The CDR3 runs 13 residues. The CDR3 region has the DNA TGTGCCACCTGGGTAAGTAGTGATTGGATCAAGACGTTT. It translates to CATWVSSDWIKTF.

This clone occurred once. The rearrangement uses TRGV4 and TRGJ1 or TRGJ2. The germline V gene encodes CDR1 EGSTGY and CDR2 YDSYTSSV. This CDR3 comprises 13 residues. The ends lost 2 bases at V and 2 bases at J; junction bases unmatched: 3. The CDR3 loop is CATWDVYYYKKLF. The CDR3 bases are TGTGCCACCTGGGATGTTTATTATTATAAGAAACTCTTT.

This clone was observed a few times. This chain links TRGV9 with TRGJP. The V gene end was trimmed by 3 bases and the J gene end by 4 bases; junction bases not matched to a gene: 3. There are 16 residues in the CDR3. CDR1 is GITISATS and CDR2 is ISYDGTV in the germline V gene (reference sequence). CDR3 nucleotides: TGTGCCTTGTGGGAGCTACAAGAGTTGGGCAAAAAAATCAAGGTATTT. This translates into CALWELQELGKKIKVF.

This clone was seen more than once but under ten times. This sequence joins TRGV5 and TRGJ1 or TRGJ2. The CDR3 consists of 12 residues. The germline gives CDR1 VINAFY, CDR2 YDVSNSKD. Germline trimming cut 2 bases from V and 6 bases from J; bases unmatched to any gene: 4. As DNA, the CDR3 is TGTGCCACCTGGGACATCCCTTATAAGAAACTCTTT. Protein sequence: CATWDIPYKKLF.

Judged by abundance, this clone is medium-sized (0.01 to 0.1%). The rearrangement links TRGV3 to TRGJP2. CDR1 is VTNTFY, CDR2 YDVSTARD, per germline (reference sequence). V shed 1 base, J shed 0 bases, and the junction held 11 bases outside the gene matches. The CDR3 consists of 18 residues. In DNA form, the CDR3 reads TGTGCCACCTGGGACAGCCCCTCGCCTGATAGTAGTGATTGGATCAAGACGTTT. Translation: CATWDSPSPDSSDWIKTF.

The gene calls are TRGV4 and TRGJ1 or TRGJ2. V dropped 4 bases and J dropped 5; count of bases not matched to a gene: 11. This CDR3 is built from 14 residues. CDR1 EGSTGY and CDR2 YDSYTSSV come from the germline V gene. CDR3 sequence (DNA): TGTGCCACCTGGGACGGGCCCCAGGATTATAAGAAACTCTTT. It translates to CATWDGPQDYKKLF.

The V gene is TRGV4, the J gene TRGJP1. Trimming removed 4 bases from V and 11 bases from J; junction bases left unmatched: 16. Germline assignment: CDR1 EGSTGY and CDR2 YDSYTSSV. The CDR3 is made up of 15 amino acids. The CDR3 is CATWEGIGTVWFKIF. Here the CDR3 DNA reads TGTGCCACCTGGGAGGGGATTGGCACTGTGTGGTTCAAGATATTT.

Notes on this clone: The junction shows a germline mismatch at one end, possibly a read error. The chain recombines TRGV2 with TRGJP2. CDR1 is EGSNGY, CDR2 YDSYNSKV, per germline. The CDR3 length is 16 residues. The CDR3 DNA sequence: TGTACCACCTGGGACGGGCGGGGATTCGGTGATTGGATCAAGACGTTT. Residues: CTTWDGRGFGDWIKTF.

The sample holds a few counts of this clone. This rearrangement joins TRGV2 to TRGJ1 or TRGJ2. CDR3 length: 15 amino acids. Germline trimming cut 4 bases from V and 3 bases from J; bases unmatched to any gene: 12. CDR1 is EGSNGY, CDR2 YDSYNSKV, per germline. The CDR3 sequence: CATWEPPSRYYKKLF. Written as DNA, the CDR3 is TGTGCCACCTGGGAACCTCCGAGTCGTTATTATAAGAAACTCTTT.

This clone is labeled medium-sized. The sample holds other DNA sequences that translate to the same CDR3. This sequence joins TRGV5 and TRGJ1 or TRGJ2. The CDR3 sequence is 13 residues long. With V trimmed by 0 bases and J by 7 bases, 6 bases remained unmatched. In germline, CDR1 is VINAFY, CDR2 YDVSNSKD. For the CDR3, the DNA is TGTGCCACCTGGGACAGGCCGGGGTATAAGAAACTCTTT. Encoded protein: CATWDRPGYKKLF.